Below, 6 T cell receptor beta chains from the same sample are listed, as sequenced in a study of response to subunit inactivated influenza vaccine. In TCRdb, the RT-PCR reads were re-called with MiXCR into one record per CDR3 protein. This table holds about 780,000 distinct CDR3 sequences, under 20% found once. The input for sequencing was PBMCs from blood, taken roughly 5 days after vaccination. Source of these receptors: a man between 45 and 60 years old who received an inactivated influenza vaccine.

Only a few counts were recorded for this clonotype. This chain's CDR3 is CASSFLVQQETQYF. The CDR3 bases are TGTGCCAGCAGTTTCCTTGTTCAACAAGAGACCCAGTACTTC. This chain uses TRBV12-3 or TRBV12-4 with TRBJ2-5; D unclear. The CDR3 has 14 residues. V was clipped by 3 bases and J by 2 bases, with 10 bases between them.

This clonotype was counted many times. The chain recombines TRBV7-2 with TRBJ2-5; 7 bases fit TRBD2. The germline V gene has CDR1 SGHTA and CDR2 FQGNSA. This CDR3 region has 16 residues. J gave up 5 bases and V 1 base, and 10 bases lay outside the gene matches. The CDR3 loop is CASSLDGGSVAETQYF. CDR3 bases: TGTGCCAGCAGCTTAGACGGCGGGAGCGTGGCGGAGACCCAGTACTTC.

The CDR3 region is CASRKGLAGVNEQFF. The CDR3 DNA follows: TGTGCCAGCAGGAAGGGACTAGCGGGAGTCAATGAGCAGTTCTTC. This chain uses TRBV7-8 with TRBJ2-1; 14 nucleotides agree with TRBD2. Losses at the gene ends were 6 bases for V and 6 bases for J; bases not matched to a gene: 4. The CDR3 sequence is 15 residues long. Germline lookup yields CDR1 SGHVS and CDR2 FQNEAQ.

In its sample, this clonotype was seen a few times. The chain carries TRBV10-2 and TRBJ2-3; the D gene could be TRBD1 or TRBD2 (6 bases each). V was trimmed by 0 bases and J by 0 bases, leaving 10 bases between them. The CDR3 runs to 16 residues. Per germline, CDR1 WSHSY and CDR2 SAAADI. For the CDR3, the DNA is TGCGCCAGCAGTGAGTCGAGGGGGAGGAGCACAGATACGCAGTATTTT. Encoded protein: CASSESRGRSTDTQYF.

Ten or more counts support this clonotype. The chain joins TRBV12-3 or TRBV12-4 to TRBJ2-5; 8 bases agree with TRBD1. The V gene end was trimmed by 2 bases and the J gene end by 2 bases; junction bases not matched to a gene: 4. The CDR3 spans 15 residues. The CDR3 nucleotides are TGTGCCAGCAGTTTATTCGGGACAGGACAAGAGACCCAGTACTTC. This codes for CASSLFGTGQETQYF.

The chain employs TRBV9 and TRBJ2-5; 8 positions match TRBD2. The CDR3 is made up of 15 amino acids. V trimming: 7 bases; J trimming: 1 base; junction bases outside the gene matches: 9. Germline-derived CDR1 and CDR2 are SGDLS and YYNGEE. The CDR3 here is CASGKAGGLQETQYF. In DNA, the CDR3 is TGTGCCAGCGGCAAGGCGGGAGGACTCCAAGAGACCCAGTACTTC.